Listed below are T cell receptor beta chains from one sample, sequenced in a study of graft-versus-host responses after intestinal transplantation. For these receptors, no antigen is known. Libraries were prepared by immunoSEQ multiplex PCR; TCRdb keeps only in-frame clonotypes and omits some of them. The table includes around 100,000 clones, roughly nine tenths detected once. This specimen was unstimulated CD4+ T cells sorted from spleen or lymph node cells, taken before transplant. The receptors here all came from a human donor who was the organ donor for an intestinal transplant. Each CDR3 is given with its conserved first and last residue. D genes are given only for firm matches. Some rows have no size entry. The others give once, few or many, or a class for an expanded clone.

>TRBV5-8|-|TRBJ2-1|-
TGTGCCAGCAGCTTGTGGGGGGGACAGAACTCCTACAATGAGCAGTTCTTC
CASSLWGGQNSYNEQFF
>TRBV6-5|TRBD1|TRBJ1-2|once
TGTGCCAGCAGTAGAGGAACAGGGGAGGGGGGCTACACCTTC
CASSRGTGEGGYTF
>TRBV6-5|-|TRBJ2-5|-
TGTGCCAGCAGTGAACAGTCAGGGGCCGGGACCCAGTACTTC
CASSEQSGAGTQYF
>TRBV15|-|TRBJ2-1|-
TGTGCCACCAGCAGAGAGACTTCCTCCTACAATGAGCAGTTCTTC
CATSRETSSYNEQFF
>TRBV5-4|TRBD2|TRBJ2-7|-
TGTGCCAGCAGCCCGACGTTGGAGCGGGGCTACGAGCAGTACTTC
CASSPTLERGYEQYF
>TRBV7-9|TRBD1|TRBJ2-4|-
TGTGCCAGCAGCTTAACAGGGGGCGGCAAAAACATTCAGTACTTC
CASSLTGGGKNIQYF
>TRBV7-6|-|TRBJ2-5|-
TGTGCCAGTGGCCCGGATGGCCTGCGGGAGACCCAGTACTTC
CASGPDGLRETQYF
>TRBV18|TRBD1|TRBJ2-5|once
TGTGCCAGCTCAACGGACAGGGGGCGAGAGACCCAGTACTTC
CASSTDRGRETQYF
>TRBV7-7|TRBD1|TRBJ2-2|-
TGTGCCAGCAGCTCCTCGACAGGGTCCACCGGGGAGCTGTTTTTT
CASSSSTGSTGELFF
>TRBV6-5|-|TRBJ1-5|-
TGTGCCAGCAGCTCCCCAGGGTTGTATCAGCCCCAGCATTTT
CASSSPGLYQPQHF
>TRBV6-6|-|TRBJ1-2|-
TGTGCCAGCAGTTACTCGACGGCCTATGGCTACACCTTC
CASSYSTAYGYTF
>TRBV4-2|-|TRBJ1-1|-
TGTGCCAGCAGCCAAGGGGGGCTCCTTAACACTGAAGCTTTCTTT
CASSQGGLLNTEAFF
>TRBV6-1|-|TRBJ1-2|-
TGTGCCAGCAGCCGCTTAAATGGCTACACCTTC
CASSRLNGYTF
>TRBV6-5|TRBD1|TRBJ2-7|once
TGTGCCAGCAGCCACACCGGGACAGAGCCCCACGAGCAGTACTTC
CASSHTGTEPHEQYF
>TRBV19|TRBD2|TRBJ2-1|-
TGTGCCAGTAGGCCTCCGGGACTAGCGGGAGGGCCTTTAGTGAGTGCTCATGAGCAGTTCTTC
CASRPPGLAGGPLVSAHEQFF
>TRBV5-1|TRBD1|TRBJ2-1|-
TGCGCCAGCAGCTTGGGAACTGTAGTGCAGGGGGCGAAAGAGCAGTTCTTC
CASSLGTVVQGAKEQFF
>TRBV2|TRBD2|TRBJ2-1|-
TGTGCCAGCAGGCCGGGACTAGCGGGTTCCTACAATGAGCAGTTCTTC
CASRPGLAGSYNEQFF
>TRBV6-1|-|TRBJ1-2|-
TGTGCCAGCAGCCGCCTGGGTCGGGGGCCGTATGGCTACACCTTC
CASSRLGRGPYGYTF
>TRBV7-2|TRBD1|TRBJ1-3|once
TGTGCCAGCAGCGCGACAGGGTTCTCTGGAAACACCATATATTTT
CASSATGFSGNTIYF
>TRBV2|TRBD2|TRBJ2-1|-
TGTGCCAGCAGCGAGGTCGGACTAGACTACAATGAGCAGTTCTTC
CASSEVGLDYNEQFF
>TRBV4-1|-|TRBJ2-2|-
TGCGCCAGCAGCCAATGGCCGTCGGGAGCGGCCGGGGAGCTGTTTTTT
CASSQWPSGAAGELFF
>TRBV6-5|-|TRBJ2-7|once
TGTGCCAGCAGTGTTTCAAACGCGGGGGAGCAGTACTTC
CASSVSNAGEQYF
>TRBV14|-|TRBJ2-7|-
TGTGCCAGCAGCCCCACACTATTAGTACACGAGCAGTACTTC
CASSPTLLVHEQYF
>TRBV11-2|TRBD1|TRBJ1-5|-
TGTGCCAGCAGCTCCATTACAGGGGCGGGCAATCAGCCCCAGCATTTT
CASSSITGAGNQPQHF
>TRBV7-6|TRBD2|TRBJ2-3|-
TGTGCCAGCAGCGCCGGACTAGCGGGAGGGCCCTTAGATACGCAGTATTTT
CASSAGLAGGPLDTQYF
>TRBV27|-|TRBJ1-2|-
TGTGCCAGCAGACCCACCCTCTGGGGCAATGGCTACACCTTC
CASRPTLWGNGYTF
>TRBV5-1|TRBD1|TRBJ1-4|-
TGCGCCAGCAGCTCGGGGACAGGAAATGAAAAACTGTTTTTT
CASSSGTGNEKLFF
>TRBV5-8|TRBD2|TRBJ2-3|-
TGTGCCAGCAGCTTGGTAGCGGGAATCGGCGTGGATACGCAGTATTTT
CASSLVAGIGVDTQYF
>TRBV5-1|-|TRBJ2-6|-
TGCGCCAGCAGCCTAGGGGGTGGGGCCAACGTCCTGACTTTC
CASSLGGGANVLTF
>TRBV10-3|-|TRBJ1-1|few
TGTGCCACTCAGACAGAGAACACTGAAGCTTTCTTT
CATQTENTEAFF
>TRBV5-6|TRBD1|TRBJ2-3|-
TGTGCCAGCAGCTCGAGGGGGCGCGGCACAGATACGCAGTATTTT
CASSSRGRGTDTQYF
>TRBV5-5|-|TRBJ1-5|-
TGTGCCAGCACCGAAGATCTAGGCAATCAGCCCCAGCATTTT
CASTEDLGNQPQHF
>TRBV18|TRBD1|TRBJ2-4|-
TGTGCCAGCTCACCCGGACAGGGGGCGGGCATTCAGTACTTC
CASSPGQGAGIQYF
>TRBV5-6|TRBD2|TRBJ2-5|-
TGTGCCAGCAGCTTTCTAGCGGGAGTGGAGACCCAGTACTTC
CASSFLAGVETQYF
>TRBV18|-|TRBJ2-7|once
TGTGCCAGCTCACGGCAAGGGCACTCCTACGAGCAGTACTTC
CASSRQGHSYEQYF
>TRBV19|TRBD1|TRBJ1-1|-
TGTGCCAGTAGTATGGGACAGAAAGAAGCTTTCTTT
CASSMGQKEAFF
>TRBV6-5|-|TRBJ2-7|-
TGTGCCAGCAGTCGAGAAAAAATCCACGAGCAGTACTTC
CASSREKIHEQYF
>TRBV5-7|-|TRBJ1-5|-
TGTGCCAGCAGGAGCAGGAAGGGGACCAAGCCCCAGCATTTT
CASRSRKGTKPQHF
>TRBV6-5|TRBD1|TRBJ1-2|-
TGTGCCAGCAGTGAATCGGTGACAGGGATAGGCTACACCTTC
CASSESVTGIGYTF
>TRBV30|-|TRBJ1-1|once
TGTGCCTGGAGTGTATATGGGGGGCGGATCACTGAAGCTTTCTTT
CAWSVYGGRITEAFF
>TRBV2|-|TRBJ2-5|-
TGTGCCAGCAGTGAAGCGCTTTGGCTATGGCAGACCCAGTACTTC
CASSEALWLWQTQYF
>TRBV4-2|TRBD2|TRBJ2-7|-
TGTGCCAGCAGCCAAGTAAGCGGGAGTATCTACGAGCAGTACTTC
CASSQVSGSIYEQYF
>TRBV4-1|TRBD2|TRBJ2-7|-
TGCGCCAGCAGCCGGGGACTAGCGGGAGGGCCGTCTGTCTACGAGCAGTACTTC
CASSRGLAGGPSVYEQYF
>TRBV5-4|TRBD2|TRBJ2-7|-
TGTGCCAGCAGCTTGGGCGCTAGCGGAGACCCTTTGGAGCAGTACTTC
CASSLGASGDPLEQYF
>TRBV29-1|TRBD1|TRBJ1-3|-
TGCAGCGCTGGCTTGACAGGGGGAAACACCATATATTTT
CSAGLTGGNTIYF
>TRBV6-4|TRBD1|TRBJ1-4|-
TGTGCCAGCAGTGACCCCCCGCAGGGGGAATGGGAAAAACTGTTTTTT
CASSDPPQGEWEKLFF
>TRBV15|-|TRBJ1-4|-
TGTGCCACCAGCAGAGATGTGCAGTTGAACGAAAAACTGTTTTTT
CATSRDVQLNEKLFF
>TRBV30|-|TRBJ2-1|-
TGTGCCTGGTCGGGGGCGTCCGGGACAGGGACAGCGGGAGTCAATGAGCAGTTCTTC
CAWSGASGTGTAGVNEQFF
>TRBV7-9|-|TRBJ2-2|-
TGTGCCAGCAGCTTAGAAAGGAACACCGGGGAGCTGTTTTTT
CASSLERNTGELFF
>TRBV18|-|TRBJ1-4|-
TGTGCCAGCTCACCAGGGCAGGATAATGAAAAACTGTTTTTT
CASSPGQDNEKLFF
>TRBV29-1|TRBD2|TRBJ2-3|-
TGCAGCGTCGGGAGGGCAGATACGCAGTATTTT
CSVGRADTQYF
>TRBV6-4|TRBD1|TRBJ1-4|-
TGTGCCAGCCAGGGACAGATTAATGAAAAACTGTTTTTT
CASQGQINEKLFF
>TRBV9|-|TRBJ2-2|-
TGTGCCAGCAGCGTGAGATCGGACACCGGGGAGCTGTTTTTT
CASSVRSDTGELFF
>TRBV19|-|TRBJ1-4|-
TGTGCCAGTAGTTTTGGAACCGGGCTTAATGAAAAACTGTTTTTT
CASSFGTGLNEKLFF
>TRBV10-3|-|TRBJ2-7|few
TGTGCCGCAGCCCGACAGGCCACCTACGAGCAGTACTTC
CAAARQATYEQYF
>TRBV27|-|TRBJ2-7|-
TGTGCCAGCAGTTTATCAGGGGCCCCCTACGAGCAGTACTTC
CASSLSGAPYEQYF
>TRBV7-9|TRBD2|TRBJ2-7|once
TGTGCCAGCAGTCGTACTAGCGGCTCCTACGAGCAGTACTTC
CASSRTSGSYEQYF
>TRBV9|TRBD2|TRBJ2-5|-
TGTGCCAGCAGCGTAGGGGGACTAGCGGGAGAGGAGACCCAGTACTTC
CASSVGGLAGEETQYF